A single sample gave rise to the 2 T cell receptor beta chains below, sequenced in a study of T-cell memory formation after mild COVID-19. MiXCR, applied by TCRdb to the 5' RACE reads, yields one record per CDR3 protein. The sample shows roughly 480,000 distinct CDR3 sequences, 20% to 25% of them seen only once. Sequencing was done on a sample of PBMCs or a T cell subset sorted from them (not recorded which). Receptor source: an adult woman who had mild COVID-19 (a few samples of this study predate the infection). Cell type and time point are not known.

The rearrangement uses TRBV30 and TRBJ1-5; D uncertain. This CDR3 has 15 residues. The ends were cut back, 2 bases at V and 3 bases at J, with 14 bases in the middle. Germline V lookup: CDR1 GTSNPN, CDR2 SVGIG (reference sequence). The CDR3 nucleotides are TGTGCCTGGAGTAGAGGCGAGGCCAACAATCAGCCCCAGCATTTT. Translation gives CAWSRGEANNQPQHF.

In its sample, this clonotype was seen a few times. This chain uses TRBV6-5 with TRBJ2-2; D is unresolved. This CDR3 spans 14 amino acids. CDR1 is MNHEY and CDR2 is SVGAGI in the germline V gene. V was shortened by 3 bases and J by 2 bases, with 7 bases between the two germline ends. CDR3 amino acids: CASSYHTNTGELFF. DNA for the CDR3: TGTGCCAGCAGTTATCACACAAACACCGGGGAGCTGTTTTTT.